Listed below are T cell receptor beta chains from one sample, sequenced in a study of early T cells in non-severe SARS-CoV-2 infection. Each CDR3 protein gets one entry after TCRdb re-called the 5' RACE reads with MiXCR. The sample has about 60,000 distinct CDR3 sequences; around 12% are singletons. Sequencing input: whole blood. The receptors were gathered from an adult who was a healthcare worker with PCR-confirmed SARS-CoV-2 infection or an uninfected control (not recorded which). The CDR3 runs from the conserved cysteine through the conserved F or W. Fields, in order: D gene, clone size, J gene, V gene, CDR3 protein, CDR3 DNA. D genes are given only for firm matches. Rows may omit the clone size; those that give it use once, few, many or a size class.

NA	few	TRBJ2-7	TRBV20-1	CSASNSHNSYEQYF	TGCAGTGCTAGTAATAGCCACAATTCCTACGAGCAGTACTTC
NA	few	TRBJ1-5	TRBV7-2	CASSLGVSPQHF	TGTGCCAGCAGCTTGGGGGTTTCGCCCCAGCATTTT
NA	many	TRBJ2-5	TRBV29-1	CSVDSSVQETQYF	TGCAGCGTGGACTCTAGCGTTCAAGAGACCCAGTACTTC
NA	many	TRBJ2-5	TRBV29-1	CSVEQRQETQYF	TGCAGCGTTGAACAGCGACAAGAGACCCAGTACTTC
NA	many	TRBJ2-7	TRBV24-1	CATRFLPSPREVGYEQYF	TGTGCCACCAGATTCCTCCCCTCCCCACGGGAAGTTGGGTACGAGCAGTACTTC
NA	few	TRBJ2-7	TRBV28	CASQAGLYEQYF	TGTGCCAGCCAGGCGGGACTCTACGAGCAGTACTTC
NA	many	TRBJ2-2	TRBV7-9	CASTPELFF	TGTGCCAGCACCCCGGAGCTGTTTTTT
TRBD2	NA	TRBJ2-3	TRBV29-1	CSVVGTSGRDTDTQYF	TGCAGCGTGGTAGGGACTAGCGGGAGGGACACAGATACGCAGTATTTT
NA	NA	TRBJ2-5	TRBV11-2	CASSLDRRGTQYF	TGTGCCAGCAGCTTAGACCGCCGGGGGACCCAGTACTTC
NA	many	TRBJ2-3	TRBV28	CASSSGGSTDTQYF	TGTGCCAGCAGTAGTGGCGGTAGCACAGATACGCAGTATTTT
TRBD1	few	TRBJ2-7	TRBV20-1	CSAREFPDRGLYEQYF	TGCAGTGCTAGAGAGTTCCCGGACAGGGGGCTCTACGAGCAGTACTTC
NA	NA	TRBJ2-7	TRBV12-3/TRBV12-4	CASSHTGFGREQYF	TGTGCCAGCAGCCACACCGGGTTTGGACGCGAGCAGTACTTC
NA	few	TRBJ2-4	TRBV7-9	CASSLEHKNIQYF	TGTGCCAGCAGCTTGGAGCATAAAAACATTCAGTACTTC
TRBD2	NA	TRBJ2-5	TRBV30	CAWSTGTSGRAGETQYF	TGTGCCTGGAGTACCGGGACTAGCGGGAGGGCCGGGGAGACCCAGTACTTC
NA	few	TRBJ1-1	TRBV12-3/TRBV12-4	CASILRGGTEAFF	TGTGCCAGCATCCTCAGGGGAGGCACTGAAGCTTTCTTT
NA	NA	TRBJ1-1	TRBV28	CASGDWQGNTEAFF	TGTGCCAGCGGGGATTGGCAGGGAAACACTGAAGCTTTCTTT
NA	few	TRBJ2-3	TRBV28	CASSPRSGVSDTQYF	TGTGCCAGCAGCCCTAGATCGGGAGTATCAGATACGCAGTATTTT
NA	few	TRBJ1-2	TRBV5-5	CASSLSRGNGYTF	TGTGCCAGCAGCTTGAGCAGGGGCAATGGCTACACCTTC
NA	NA	TRBJ2-2	TRBV7-9	CASSPAGFIGELFF	TGTGCCAGCAGCCCCGCCGGGTTCATCGGGGAGCTGTTTTTT
NA	medium-sized	TRBJ1-5	TRBV29-1	CSVEDQGQNKKPQHF	TGCAGCGTTGAAGATCAAGGACAGAATAAGAAGCCCCAGCATTTT
NA	NA	TRBJ1-1	TRBV9	CASSVRQANTEAFF	TGTGCCAGCAGCGTACGGCAGGCGAACACTGAAGCTTTCTTT
NA	many	TRBJ2-5	TRBV15	CATSREETQYF	TGTGCCACCAGCAGAGAAGAGACCCAGTACTTC
NA	few	TRBJ1-2	TRBV6-1	CASSEGDSNYGYTF	TGTGCCAGCAGTGAAGGAGACAGTAATTATGGCTACACCTTC
NA	NA	TRBJ2-3	TRBV7-6	CASSLGLSNTQYF	TGTGCCAGCAGCTTAGGACTTAGCAATACGCAGTATTTT
TRBD1	many	TRBJ1-6	TRBV9	CASSDTGGSPLHF	TGTGCCAGCAGCGATACAGGGGGGTCACCCCTCCACTTT
NA	many	TRBJ1-3	TRBV5-4	CASSSRQGGAGNTIYF	TGTGCCAGCAGCTCCCGACAAGGGGGGGCTGGAAACACCATATATTTT
NA	few	TRBJ1-5	TRBV3-1	CASSQDPGQTRHF	TGTGCCAGCAGCCAAGATCCAGGACAAACTCGGCATTTT
NA	many	TRBJ2-1	TRBV6-2/TRBV6-3	CASSYATLKGRTSSYNEQFF	TGTGCCAGCAGTTACGCGACCCTTAAGGGGCGGACGAGCTCCTACAATGAGCAGTTCTTC
NA	many	TRBJ2-3	TRBV11-2	CASSLGRTDTQYF	TGTGCCAGCAGCTTAGGACGCACAGATACGCAGTATTTT
NA	few	TRBJ2-3	TRBV29-1	CSVEDATDTQYF	TGCAGCGTTGAGGACGCCACAGATACGCAGTATTTT
NA	NA	TRBJ2-3	TRBV20-1	CSARDPGRTGDTQYF	TGCAGTGCTAGAGACCCTGGGCGGACGGGAGATACGCAGTATTTT
TRBD2	NA	TRBJ2-2	TRBV5-1	CASSSRLADNTGELFF	TGCGCCAGCAGCTCCAGACTAGCGGATAACACCGGGGAGCTGTTTTTT
NA	many	TRBJ2-2	TRBV7-6	CASSLENTGELFF	TGTGCCAGCAGCTTAGAGAACACCGGGGAGCTGTTTTTT
TRBD1	many	TRBJ1-6	TRBV10-1	CASRGTGANSPLHF	TGCGCCAGCAGGGGGACAGGGGCTAATTCACCCCTCCACTTT
TRBD2	many	TRBJ2-1	TRBV19	CASTLWASGSTNEQFF	TGTGCCAGTACCTTATGGGCTAGCGGGAGTACAAATGAGCAGTTCTTC
TRBD2	few	TRBJ2-2	TRBV20-1	CSAREGRERTGELFF	TGCAGTGCTAGAGAGGGGCGGGAGCGAACCGGGGAGCTGTTTTTT
TRBD1	NA	TRBJ2-5	TRBV5-1	CASSPGTGEETQYF	TGCGCCAGCAGCCCCGGGACAGGCGAAGAGACCCAGTACTTC
NA	many	TRBJ2-7	TRBV28	CASSFHLATLTYEQYF	TGTGCCAGCAGTTTCCATCTGGCTACCCTGACCTACGAGCAGTACTTC
NA	many	TRBJ1-1	TRBV5-1	CASSGGTDTEAFF	TGCGCCAGCAGCGGCGGGACGGACACTGAAGCTTTCTTT
NA	few	TRBJ1-2	TRBV20-1	CSASLADGNYGYTF	TGCAGTGCTAGCCTCGCGGACGGAAACTATGGCTACACCTTC
NA	many	TRBJ2-3	TRBV3-1	CASSQERGSDTQYF	TGTGCCAGCAGCCAAGAACGGGGGTCAGATACGCAGTATTTT
TRBD2	NA	TRBJ2-1	TRBV28	CASSSTSGRRSYNEQFF	TGTGCCAGCAGTTCGACTAGCGGGAGGCGCTCCTACAATGAGCAGTTCTTC
TRBD2	NA	TRBJ2-5	TRBV18	CASSPRTSGREQETQYF	TGTGCCAGCTCACCCCGGACTAGCGGGAGGGAGCAAGAGACCCAGTACTTC
NA	NA	TRBJ2-5	TRBV28	CASYTPGQETQYF	TGTGCCAGCTATACCCCAGGCCAAGAGACCCAGTACTTC
NA	few	TRBJ1-1	TRBV18	CASSPSVGANTEAFF	TGTGCCAGCTCACCAAGTGTAGGGGCCAACACTGAAGCTTTCTTT
NA	many	TRBJ2-2	TRBV6-4	CASSALQGTGELFF	TGTGCCAGCAGTGCCCTACAGGGCACCGGGGAGCTGTTTTTT
NA	many	TRBJ1-5	TRBV29-1	CSVGTGGGNQPQHF	TGCAGCGTTGGGACGGGCGGGGGCAATCAGCCCCAGCATTTT
NA	few	TRBJ1-1	TRBV30	CAWDLGTEAFF	TGTGCCTGGGACCTTGGGACCGAAGCTTTCTTT
TRBD2	large	TRBJ2-5	TRBV7-9	CASSLGVAGEGETQYF	TGTGCCAGCAGCTTAGGTGTAGCGGGAGAAGGAGAGACCCAGTACTTC
NA	few	TRBJ2-3	TRBV9	CASSQGHTDTQYF	TGTGCCAGCAGTCAGGGCCACACAGATACGCAGTATTTT
NA	few	TRBJ1-5	TRBV18	CASSPEAKGAQHF	TGTGCCAGCTCACCCGAGGCTAAGGGGGCCCAGCATTTT
NA	NA	TRBJ1-6	TRBV27	CASSTRGGWSPLHF	TGTGCCAGCAGTACTCGAGGGGGTTGGTCACCCCTCCACTTT
NA	many	TRBJ2-5	TRBV5-5	CASSLGAAGETQYF	TGTGCCAGCAGCTTGGGGGCCGCGGGAGAGACCCAGTACTTC
NA	NA	TRBJ2-2	TRBV14	CASSQVRLSGELFF	TGTGCCAGCAGCCAAGTGAGACTATCGGGGGAGCTGTTTTTT
NA	many	TRBJ2-7	TRBV3-1	CASSQGTGWGEQYF	TGTGCCAGCAGCCAGGGGACTGGGTGGGGGGAGCAGTACTTC
NA	many	TRBJ2-1	TRBV27	CASSLGGLSYNEQFF	TGTGCCAGCAGTTTGGGCGGTCTCTCCTACAATGAGCAGTTCTTC